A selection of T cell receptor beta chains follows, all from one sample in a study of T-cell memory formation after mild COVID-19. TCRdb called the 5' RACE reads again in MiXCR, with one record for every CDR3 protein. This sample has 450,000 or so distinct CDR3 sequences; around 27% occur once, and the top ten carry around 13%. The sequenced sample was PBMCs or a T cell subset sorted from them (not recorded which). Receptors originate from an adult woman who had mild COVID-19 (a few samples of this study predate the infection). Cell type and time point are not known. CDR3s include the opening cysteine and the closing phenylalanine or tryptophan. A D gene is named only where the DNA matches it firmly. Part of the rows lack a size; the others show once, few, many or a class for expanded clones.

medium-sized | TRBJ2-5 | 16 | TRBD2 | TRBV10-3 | CATVGGVAGTGETQYF | TGTGCCACCGTAGGTGGGGTAGCGGGAACCGGAGAGACCCAGTACTTC
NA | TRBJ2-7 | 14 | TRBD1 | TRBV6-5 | CASSLGTGIDEQYF | TGTGCCAGCAGTTTAGGGACAGGGATAGACGAGCAGTACTTC
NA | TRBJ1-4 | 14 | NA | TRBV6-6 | CASSPQGTGEKLFF | TGTGCCAGCAGTCCCCAGGGGACGGGTGAAAAACTGTTTTTT
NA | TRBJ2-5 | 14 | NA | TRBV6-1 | CASSDMSTQETQYF | TGTGCCAGCAGTGATATGTCAACCCAAGAGACCCAGTACTTC
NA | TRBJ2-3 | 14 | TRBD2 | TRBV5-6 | CASSNGLAGDTQYF | TGTGCCAGCAGCAACGGACTAGCGGGGGATACGCAGTATTTT
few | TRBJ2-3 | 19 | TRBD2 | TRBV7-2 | CASSTKRTSGIWGTDTQYF | TGTGCCAGCAGCACTAAAAGGACTAGCGGGATATGGGGCACAGATACGCAGTATTTT
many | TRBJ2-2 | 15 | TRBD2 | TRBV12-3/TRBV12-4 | CASSSGLAGVGELFF | TGTGCCAGCAGTTCCGGACTAGCGGGGGTCGGGGAGCTGTTTTTT
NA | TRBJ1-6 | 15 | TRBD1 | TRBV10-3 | CAISTSDRTPPVLHF | TGTGCCATCAGTACCTCGGACAGGACACCTCCAGTCCTCCACTTT
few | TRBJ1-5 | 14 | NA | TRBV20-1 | CSARETSSNQPQHF | TGCAGTGCTAGGGAAACTTCTAGCAATCAGCCCCAGCATTTT
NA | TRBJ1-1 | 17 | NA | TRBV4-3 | CASSQAAGLSPNTEAFF | TGCGCCAGCAGCCAAGCAGCAGGGCTTAGCCCCAACACTGAAGCTTTCTTT
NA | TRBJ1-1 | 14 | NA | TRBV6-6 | CASRVQGLNTEAFF | TGTGCCAGCAGGGTACAGGGTCTGAACACTGAAGCTTTCTTT
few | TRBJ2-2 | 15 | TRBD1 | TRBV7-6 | CASSLRQGGDGELFF | TGTGCCAGCAGCCTTAGACAGGGTGGGGACGGGGAGCTGTTTTTT
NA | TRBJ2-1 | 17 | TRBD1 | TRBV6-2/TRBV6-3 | CASTQGQVESYYNEQFF | TGTGCCAGCACCCAGGGACAGGTTGAGAGTTACTACAATGAGCAGTTCTTC
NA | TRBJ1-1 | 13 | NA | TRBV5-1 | CASSQDGWAEAFF | TGCGCCAGCAGCCAGGATGGGTGGGCTGAAGCTTTCTTT
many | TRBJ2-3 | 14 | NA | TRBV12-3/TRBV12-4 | CASSLRQGTDTQYF | TGTGCCAGCAGTTTACGGCAGGGCACAGATACGCAGTATTTT
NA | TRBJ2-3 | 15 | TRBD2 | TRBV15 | CATSSSGSTTDTQYF | TGTGCCACCAGCAGTAGCGGGAGTACTACAGATACGCAGTATTTT
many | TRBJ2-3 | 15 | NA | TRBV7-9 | CASSTLQVGVDTQYF | TGTGCCAGCAGCACCTTACAAGTTGGGGTCGATACGCAGTATTTT
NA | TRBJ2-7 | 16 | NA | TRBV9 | CASSEEGRGASYEQYF | TGTGCCAGCAGCGAAGAGGGTCGCGGGGCCTCCTACGAGCAGTACTTC
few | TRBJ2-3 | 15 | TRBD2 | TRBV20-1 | CSARPFWRERNTQYF | TGCAGTGCTCGCCCCTTTTGGCGGGAGAGAAATACGCAGTATTTT
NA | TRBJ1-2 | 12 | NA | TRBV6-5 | CASFFGGQGYTF | TGTGCCAGCTTCTTCGGGGGGCAAGGCTACACCTTC
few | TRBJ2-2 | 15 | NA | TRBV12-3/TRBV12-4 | CASRMRTSNTGELFF | TGTGCCAGCAGGATGCGGACGTCGAACACCGGGGAGCTGTTTTTT
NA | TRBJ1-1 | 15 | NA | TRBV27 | CASSPWDSSYTEAFF | TGTGCCAGCAGTCCGTGGGACTCTTCGTACACTGAAGCTTTCTTT
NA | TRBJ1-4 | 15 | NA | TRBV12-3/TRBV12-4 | CASSLGGLLNEKLFF | TGTGCCAGCAGTTTAGGGGGACTGCTTAATGAAAAACTGTTTTTT
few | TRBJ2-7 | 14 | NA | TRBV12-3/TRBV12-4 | CASSTGLRLYEQYF | TGTGCCAGCAGTACCGGGCTCCGGCTCTACGAGCAGTACTTC
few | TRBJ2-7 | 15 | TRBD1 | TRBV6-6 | CASSPNRDRLHEQYF | TGTGCCAGCAGTCCCAACCGGGACAGGCTTCACGAGCAGTACTTC
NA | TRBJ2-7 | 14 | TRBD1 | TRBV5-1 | CASRTGTGLHEQYF | TGCGCCAGCAGAACCGGGACAGGGCTCCACGAGCAGTACTTC
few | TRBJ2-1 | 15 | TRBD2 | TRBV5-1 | CASSLRLAGDNEQFF | TGCGCCAGCAGCCTCCGACTAGCGGGTGACAATGAGCAGTTCTTC
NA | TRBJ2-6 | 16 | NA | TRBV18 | CASSPPFGSGANVLTF | TGTGCCAGCTCACCACCGTTTGGTTCTGGGGCCAACGTCCTGACTTTC
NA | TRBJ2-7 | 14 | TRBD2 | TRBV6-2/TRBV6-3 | CASSYQREGYEQYF | TGTGCCAGCAGTTACCAGCGGGAGGGGTACGAGCAGTACTTC
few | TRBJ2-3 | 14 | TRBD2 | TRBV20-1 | CSAPLGGVTDTQYF | TGCAGTGCTCCGTTGGGGGGGGTCACAGATACGCAGTATTTT
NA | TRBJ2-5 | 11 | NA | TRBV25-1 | CASSDRVTQYF | TGTGCCAGCAGTGACAGGGTAACCCAGTACTTC
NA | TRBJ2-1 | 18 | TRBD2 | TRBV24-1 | CATSDPRTSGGRDNEQFF | TGTGCCACCAGTGATCCGAGGACTAGCGGGGGAAGGGACAATGAGCAGTTCTTC
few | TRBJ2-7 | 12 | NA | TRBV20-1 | CSAAESGYEQYF | TGCAGTGCCGCAGAGTCAGGCTACGAGCAGTACTTC
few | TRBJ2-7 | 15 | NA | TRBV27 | CASSPRVLGAYEQYF | TGTGCCAGCAGTCCCCGAGTGTTAGGGGCCTACGAGCAGTACTTC
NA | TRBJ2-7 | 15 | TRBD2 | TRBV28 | CASSLGGRPPYEQYF | TGTGCCAGCAGTTTGGGCGGGAGGCCCCCCTACGAGCAGTACTTC
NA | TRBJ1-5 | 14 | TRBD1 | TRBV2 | CASKGTVGNQPQHF | TGTGCCAGCAAAGGGACAGTGGGCAATCAGCCCCAGCATTTT
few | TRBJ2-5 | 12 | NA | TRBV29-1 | CSVEGTKWTQYF | TGCAGCGTTGAGGGTACAAAATGGACCCAGTACTTC
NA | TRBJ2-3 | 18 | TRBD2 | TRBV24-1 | CATSDPGLAGLSTDTQYF | TGTGCCACCAGTGACCCCGGACTAGCGGGGCTTAGCACAGATACGCAGTATTTT
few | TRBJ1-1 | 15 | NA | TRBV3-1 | CASSQDYPLNTEAFF | TGTGCCAGCAGCCAGGATTATCCCTTGAACACTGAAGCTTTCTTT
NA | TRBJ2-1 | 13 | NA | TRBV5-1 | CASSQGLGDEQFF | TGCGCCAGCAGCCAGGGACTCGGCGATGAGCAGTTCTTC
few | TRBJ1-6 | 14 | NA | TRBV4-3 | CASSQESLYSPLHF | TGCGCCAGCAGCCAAGAATCGCTTTATTCACCCCTCCACTTT
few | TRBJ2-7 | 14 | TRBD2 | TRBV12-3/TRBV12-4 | CASSQLAAAYEQYF | TGTGCCAGCAGTCAACTAGCGGCCGCCTACGAGCAGTACTTC
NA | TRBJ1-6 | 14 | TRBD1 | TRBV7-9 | CASSYRGYYSPLHF | TGTGCCAGCAGCTACAGGGGCTACTATTCACCCCTCCACTTT
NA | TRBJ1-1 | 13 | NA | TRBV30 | CAWRRQANTEAFF | TGTGCCTGGAGAAGACAGGCAAACACTGAAGCTTTCTTT
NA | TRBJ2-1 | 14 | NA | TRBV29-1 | CSSYLGVGYNEQFF | TGCAGCAGCTACTTGGGGGTAGGGTACAATGAGCAGTTCTTC
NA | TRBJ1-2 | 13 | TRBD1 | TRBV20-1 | CSAPRTGRYGYTF | TGCAGTGCTCCTCGGACAGGGCGTTACGGCTACACCTTC